This TCR beta chain is from a study of CD8 T cells in Susac syndrome. RNA amounts of about 0.45 to 1 ug underwent reverse transcription with random hexamers. Across 54 Vbeta and 13 Jbeta, TCR beta CDR3 was amplified with immunoSEQ multiplex PCR. TCRdb fed the immunoSEQ multiplex PCR reads into MiXCR, producing one record per CDR3 protein. The top ten hold approximately 0.1% of the sample, which has some 180,000 distinct CDR3 sequences, about 94% seen once. The TEMRA cells underwent FACS enrichment, while the CD8+ and CD4+ T cells underwent negative isolation. V was pared by 7 bases and J by 0 bases, with 6 bases of the junction left unmatched. CDR1 and CDR2 (germline): LGHNA, YNFKEQ. This CDR3 contains 14 residues.

The sequence came from a human donor in good health. The chain joins TRBV4-2 to TRBJ2-7; 7 bases line up with TRBD2. The sample consisted of CD4+ T cells from PBMCs. In DNA, the CDR3 is TGTGCCAGCAAGATGGCGGGAGTCTCCTACGAGCAGTACTTC. Protein sequence: CASKMAGVSYEQYF.